Listed below are T cell receptor beta chains from one sample, sequenced in a study of cytomegalovirus exposure and HLA in healthy donors. TCRdb's copy holds only in-frame clones and misses some; the assay was immunoSEQ multiplex PCR. The repertoire holds around 200,000 clones, with around four fifths as singletons. The sequenced material came from PBMCs. The receptors here all came from a female donor in good health and CMV-seronegative. The conserved cysteine and the conserved F or W are not part of the CDR3 here.

j_call: TRBJ1-2
v_call: TRBV18
cdr3_aa: ASSPPGQYGYT

j_call: TRBJ1-2
v_call: TRBV6-5
cdr3_aa: ASSTTGGGYGYT

j_call: TRBJ2-5
v_call: TRBV28
cdr3_aa: ASRETGTLTQY

j_call: TRBJ1-4
v_call: TRBV7-9
cdr3_aa: ASSLGGTGLEKLF

j_call: TRBJ1-5
v_call: TRBV2
cdr3_aa: ASSGDRVKQPQH

j_call: TRBJ1-3
v_call: TRBV7-9
cdr3_aa: ASTRTGNSGNTIY

j_call: TRBJ1-1
v_call: TRBV5-6
cdr3_aa: ASSLPRMNTEAF

j_call: TRBJ1-2
v_call: TRBV5-1
cdr3_aa: ASSSDYRGPYGYT

j_call: TRBJ1-2
v_call: TRBV30
cdr3_aa: AWRPLWGLIANYGYT

j_call: TRBJ2-3
v_call: TRBV5-1
cdr3_aa: ASSLGTSTDTQY

j_call: TRBJ1-5
v_call: TRBV4-1
cdr3_aa: ASSQRQGVEPQH

j_call: TRBJ1-1
v_call: TRBV6-5
cdr3_aa: ASSYAGIAF

j_call: TRBJ2-3
v_call: TRBV2
cdr3_aa: ASSEASYTDTQY

j_call: TRBJ2-5
v_call: TRBV7-7
cdr3_aa: ASSLVTGGVLETQY

j_call: TRBJ2-2
v_call: TRBV21-1
cdr3_aa: ASSSWDSSGGPVGTGELF

j_call: TRBJ2-2
v_call: TRBV18
cdr3_aa: ASSPPGATGELF

j_call: TRBJ2-7
v_call: TRBV5-1
cdr3_aa: ASSAAGASYEQY

j_call: TRBJ2-1
v_call: TRBV9
cdr3_aa: ASSVGGGPLNEQF

j_call: TRBJ2-1
v_call: TRBV2
cdr3_aa: AFQSLVGGNEQF

j_call: .
v_call: TRBV5-4
cdr3_aa: ASSSNYEQY

j_call: TRBJ2-3
v_call: TRBV29-1
cdr3_aa: SVGTVNAVY

j_call: TRBJ2-7
v_call: TRBV6-5
cdr3_aa: ASSYGDSSEQY